Shown below are 9 T cell receptor beta chains from a single sample sequenced in a study of immune aging and cytomegalovirus after organ transplant. BD Rhapsody targeted mRNA and AbSeq chemistry was used for microwell cell capture and library preparation. TCRdb reanalysed the single-cell sequencing reads using MiXCR and keeps one entry per CDR3 protein. Of about 21,000 distinct CDR3 sequences listed, 35% to 40% were seen once; the top ten hold about 25%. These receptors have no known antigen. Sample time point: five sample-tagged time points from pre-transplant (day -1) to day 368 post-transplant, pooled. The sequenced sample was CMV peptide-activated CD4+ and CD8+ T cells sorted from blood, obtained at five time points, pooled. The subset denotes: sorted CD8+CD137+ and CD4+CD154+ T cells after about 12 h CMV IE-1 peptide stimulation. These receptors were taken from a female donor who had a heart transplant and CMV viremia.

The V call is TRBV7-2, the J call TRBJ1-5, with D perhaps matching TRBD1 (5 bases). V was cut by 3 bases and J by 5 bases, with 8 bases left in between. Germline V CDR1 and CDR2: SGHTA, FQGNSA. CDR3 length: 13 residues. The CDR3 reads CASSFDRDQPQHF. As DNA, the CDR3 is TGTGCCAGCAGCTTCGACAGAGATCAGCCCCAGCATTTT.

Comments on this clonotype: Its ends do not fully match the called genes, so a read error is possible. The chain has TRBV12-5 and TRBJ1-5; the D is unclear. The V gene's germline CDR1 is LGHNT and CDR2 FRNRAP. CDR3 length: 12 amino acids. The CDR3 bases are TGTGTTAGTCAAAGTAGCAATCAGCCCCAGCATTTT. Its translation is CVSQSSNQPQHF.

In the case of this clonotype: A much larger clone lies one base from this, so it may be a read error. This sequence joins TRBV27 and TRBJ2-3; possibly TRBD1 or TRBD2 for D (5 bases each). V dropped 11 bases and J dropped 7 bases, with 19 bases sitting between them. Germline loops: CDR1 MNHEY, CDR2 SMNVEV (reference sequence). The CDR3 sequence is 13 residues long. The CDR3 region is CACTPGRSNTQYF. The CDR3 bases are TGTGCCTGCACCCCGGGGCGGTCAAATACGCAGTATTTT.

The rearrangement links TRBV20-1 to TRBJ2-1; 8 positions match TRBD1. Per germline, CDR1 DFQATT and CDR2 SNEGSKA (reference sequence). This CDR3 contains 16 residues. V was clipped by 0 bases and J by 11 bases; unmatched bases: 15. The CDR3 coding sequence is TGCAGTGCTAGAGACCCCGGAGGGGCAGGGGGCGAAAAGCAGTTCTTC. This gives the protein CSARDPGGAGGEKQFF.

This clonotype has a count of ten or more. V and J are TRBV19 and TRBJ2-1; 9 positions match TRBD2. CDR1 is LNHDA, CDR2 SQIVND, per germline (reference sequence). V trimming: 1 base; J trimming: 4 bases; junction bases outside the gene matches: 8. The CDR3 runs to 17 residues. The CDR3 reads CASSIGTGAGGYNEQFF. The CDR3, as DNA: TGTGCCAGTAGTATAGGTACGGGGGCGGGAGGGTACAATGAGCAGTTCTTC.

This clonotype was counted at least ten times. V gene TRBV12-3 or TRBV12-4 combines with J gene TRBJ2-1; D remains ambiguous. CDR3 length: 16 amino acids. The V end was cut by 1 base, the J end by 0 bases, with 10 bases between. CDR3 sequence reads: CASSLDAIFSYNEQFF. The CDR3 DNA follows: TGTGCCAGCAGTTTAGATGCCATTTTCTCCTACAATGAGCAGTTCTTC.

This clonotype was observed a handful of times. V is TRBV28 and J is TRBJ2-2; D is uncertain. The CDR3 length is 17 residues. V shed 5 bases and J shed 6 bases, with 22 bases lying between them. Germline assignment: CDR1 MDHEN and CDR2 SYDVKM. The CDR3 nucleotides read TGTGCCAGCAGTGCCTCCCCGGATCCCGCTAGTCCCGGGGAGCTGTTTTTT. Translating it yields CASSASPDPASPGELFF.

Worth noting for this clonotype: An end of the junction does not agree with germline; a read error may underlie this. This sequence joins TRBV10-3 and TRBJ1-2; D remains unclear. Germline V gene lookup returns CDR1 ENHRY and CDR2 SYGVKD. CDR3 size: 14 residues. The CDR3 bases are TGCGCCATCGATAATAGGCGATCTAACTATGGCTACACCTTC. Translation: CAIDNRRSNYGYTF.

To note about this clonotype: The CDR3 end shows no conserved phenylalanine or tryptophan, and so a read error is likely. This CDR3 reads CASSIQGARTDTQYS. The CDR3 coding sequence is TGTGCCAGCAGCATACAGGGGGCTCGCACAGATACGCAGTATTCT. The chain couples TRBV7-2 to TRBJ2-3; 9 nucleotides match TRBD1. Germline CDR1 is SGHTA and CDR2 is FQGNSA. The ends lost 5 bases at V and 1 base at J; junction bases unmatched: 4. This CDR3 is built from 15 residues.